One and the same sample provided the 19 T cell receptor beta chains below, sequenced in a study of vaccination and CD4 T cells after COVID-19. Treatment: 10-day PBMC culture with coronavirus spike peptide pools or control peptides (ViraFEST assay). Their target antigens are unknown. Oncomine TCR Beta short-read sequencing was applied to DNA from cultured CD4+ T cells. TCRdb passed the PCR reads through MiXCR, listing each CDR3 protein once. The sample lists approximately 13,000 distinct CDR3 sequences; approximately 52% were seen once. The sequenced sample was CD4+ T cells from blood, cultured in vitro. These TCRs come from a human donor who had recovered from COVID-19.

The rearrangement uses TRBV27 and TRBJ1-6; D not resolved. V lost 3 bases and J 3 bases, leaving 12 bases between the germline ends. The CDR3 length is 16 residues. Germline values: CDR1 MNHEY, CDR2 SMNVEV (reference sequence). The CDR3, as DNA: TGTGCCAGCAGTTTCCTAAGTGGCGTCTATAATTCACCCCTCCACTTT. It specifies CASSFLSGVYNSPLHF.

J is TRBJ2-7 and V is TRBV2; D possibly corresponds to TRBD2 (6 bases). This CDR3 spans 15 amino acids. V was cut by 3 bases and J by 0 bases, with 12 bases left in between. CDR1 and CDR2 from the germline V gene are SNHLY and FYNNEI. Here the CDR3 reads CASSEGRGDSYEQYF. For the CDR3, the DNA is TGTGCCAGCAGTGAGGGGCGGGGCGACTCCTACGAGCAGTACTTC.

J is TRBJ2-1 and V is TRBV18; D is ambiguous. CDR1 is KGHSH and CDR2 is LQKENI in the germline V gene. Trimming pared 1 base from V and 10 bases from J, leaving 11 bases between. The CDR3 has 13 amino acids. CDR3: CASSPQSSYEQFF. DNA of the CDR3: TGTGCCAGCTCACCACAAAGCTCCTACGAGCAGTTCTTC.

The chain links TRBV11-2 to TRBJ2-5, with D possibly matching TRBD1 (5 bases). Germline-derived CDR1 and CDR2 are SGHAT and FQNNGV. The germline V and J ends were trimmed by 5 bases and 4 bases, with 17 bases remaining between them. The CDR3 is 15 residues long. The chain's CDR3 is CASSGNMARGETQYF. Here the CDR3 DNA reads TGTGCCAGCAGCGGGAATATGGCTAGGGGAGAGACCCAGTACTTC.

The rearrangement joins TRBV6-4 to TRBJ2-1; 12 nucleotides match TRBD2. Germline V lookup: CDR1 MRHNA, CDR2 SNTAGT. J gave up 4 bases and V 3 bases, and 4 bases lay outside the gene matches. The CDR3 is 16 amino acids. The CDR3 DNA follows: TGTGCCAGCAGTGATCTAGCGGGAGGGGAATACAATGAGCAGTTCTTC. This encodes CASSDLAGGEYNEQFF.

The V gene is TRBV7-2, the J gene TRBJ2-3; no clear D. The V gene's germline CDR1 is SGHTA and CDR2 FQGNSA. This CDR3 comprises 13 residues. V lost 2 bases to trimming and J lost 4 bases, with 7 bases between them. The CDR3 protein is CASSLLGSDTQYF. Here the CDR3 DNA reads TGTGCCAGCAGCTTATTAGGGTCAGATACGCAGTATTTT.

This clonotype was found a few times. The chain links TRBV7-2 to TRBJ1-1, with a possible D match to TRBD1 (5 bases). Deletions cut 6 bases from V and 1 base from J, with 9 bases between. This CDR3 has 13 amino acids. Germline V gene data show CDR1 as SGHTA and CDR2 as FQGNSA. CDR3 in amino acids: CASSLQENTEAFF. The DNA for the CDR3 is TGTGCCAGCAGTCTACAGGAGAACACTGAAGCTTTCTTT.

This chain links TRBV30 with TRBJ2-5; possibly TRBD2 for D (5 bases). Per germline, CDR1 GTSNPN and CDR2 SVGIG (reference sequence). V was clipped by 2 bases and J by 3 bases, with 10 bases between them. This CDR3 spans 13 amino acids. The CDR3 here is CAWSLGAEETQYF. The CDR3 DNA reads as TGTGCCTGGAGTCTGGGAGCGGAAGAGACCCAGTACTTC.

This clonotype showed up just once. V usage is TRBV7-9 and J usage is TRBJ1-1, with D uncertain. Deletions cut 1 base from V and 1 base from J, with 4 bases between. From germline, CDR1 is SEHNR and CDR2 FQNEAQ (reference sequence). The CDR3 is 13 residues long. The CDR3 DNA is TGTGCCAGCAGCTTAGAAGGGAACACTGAAGCTTTCTTT. Residues: CASSLEGNTEAFF.

The V and J genes are TRBV7-2 and TRBJ2-7, with D unresolved. The germline V and J ends were trimmed by 6 bases and 1 base, with 13 bases remaining between them. Germline-derived CDR1 and CDR2 are SGHTA and FQGNSA. The CDR3 covers 14 residues. CDR3 residues: CASRRIAGSYEQYF. CDR3 coding DNA: TGTGCCAGCAGGAGGATAGCCGGATCCTACGAGCAGTACTTC.

The chain combines TRBV24-1 with TRBJ2-7; unclear D gene. Germline CDR1 reads KGHDR; CDR2 reads SFDVKD. CDR3 size: 13 residues. Trimming pared 4 bases from V and 2 bases from J, leaving 8 bases between. The CDR3 sequence is CATSDPDTYEQYF. The DNA of the CDR3 is TGTGCCACCAGTGACCCGGATACCTACGAGCAGTACTTC.

The V gene is TRBV20-1, the J gene TRBJ2-7, with D unclear. Trimming shortened V by 3 bases and J by 0 bases, and 15 bases separated the two germline ends. Germline assignment: CDR1 DFQATT and CDR2 SNEGSKA (reference sequence). The CDR3 spans 15 residues. The CDR3 coding sequence is TGCAGTGCTAGGATCCTCGCACCTCGCTCCTACGAGCAGTACTTC. It yields the protein CSARILAPRSYEQYF.

In its sample, this clonotype is medium-sized (0.01 to 0.1%). The chain links TRBV19 to TRBJ2-7; no clear D. V was pared by 2 bases and J by 6 bases, with 11 bases between. CDR1 and CDR2 from the germline V gene are LNHDA and SQIVND (reference sequence). CDR3 size: 13 residues. The CDR3 DNA follows: TGTGCCAGTAGTATAAACCGAATACGCGAGCAGTACTTC. Its translation: CASSINRIREQYF.

This clonotype is labeled as large. The rearrangement links TRBV19 to TRBJ1-2; TRBD1 agrees at 7 bases. CDR1 and CDR2 from the germline V gene are LNHDA and SQIVND (reference sequence). This CDR3 spans 14 amino acids. The V segment lost 5 bases and the J segment 3 bases; nucleotides outside the gene matches: 6. In nucleotides, the CDR3 is TGTGCCAGTAGTCGAGGGGGCCAAGACTATGGCTACACCTTC. Its translation is CASSRGGQDYGYTF. Complete variable domain (other parts from reference TRBV19 and TRBJ1-2): DGGITQSPKYLFRKEGQNVTLSCEQNLNHDAMYWYRQDPGQGLRLIYYSQIVNDFQKGDIAEGYSVSREKKESFPLTVTSAQKNPTAFYLCASSRGGQDYGYTFGSGTRLTVV.

This clonotype was seen a single time. The chain couples TRBV7-9 to TRBJ1-5, with a tentative D call TRBD1 (6 bases). The CDR3 contains 13 residues. Between the trimmed V and J ends, which lost 5 bases and 7 bases, there was a span of 12 bases. Germline V lookup: CDR1 SEHNR, CDR2 FQNEAQ (reference sequence). DNA of the CDR3: TGTGCCAGCAGCGTACAGGGTGGGCAGCCCCAGCATTTT. Protein sequence: CASSVQGGQPQHF.

V gene TRBV12-3 or TRBV12-4 combines with J gene TRBJ2-2, with TRBD2 matching 9 bases. Trimming removed 9 bases from V and 7 bases from J; junction bases left unmatched: 3. The CDR3 runs to 12 residues. CDR3 protein: CASGTSNGELFF. DNA for the CDR3: TGTGCCAGTGGGACTAGCAACGGGGAGCTGTTTTTT.

This clonotype was found a few times. This chain joins TRBV2 and TRBJ2-3; 9 nucleotides match TRBD1. Germline V CDR1 and CDR2: SNHLY, FYNNEI. Losses at the gene ends were 6 bases for V and 3 bases for J; bases not matched to a gene: 4. The CDR3 is 14 residues long. CDR3 protein: CASSTGGGTDTQYF. In nucleotides, the CDR3 is TGTGCCAGCAGCACAGGGGGCGGAACAGATACGCAGTATTTT.

The J gene is TRBJ2-5, the V gene TRBV12-3 or TRBV12-4, with D unclear. V was cut by 6 bases and J by 4 bases, with 15 bases left in between. This CDR3 is built from 14 residues. The CDR3: CASSQTARGETQYF. The CDR3, as DNA: TGTGCCAGCAGCCAAACGGCTCGAGGAGAGACCCAGTACTTC.

This chain uses TRBV20-1 with TRBJ2-4; 11 bases line up with TRBD2. Per the germline V gene, CDR1 is DFQATT and CDR2 is SNEGSKA (reference sequence). The junction had 1 base not matched to a gene; V was cut back by 6 bases and J by 6 bases. This CDR3 region has 12 residues. The CDR3 here is CSAGLAGNIQYF. CDR3 bases: TGCAGTGCCGGACTAGCGGGAAACATTCAGTACTTC.